The present T cell receptor (beta chain) was sequenced within a study of neoadjuvant anti-PD-1 for oral cavity cancer (dated by TCRdb to about 2021). Background for the entire study: Patients mostly received three to four biweekly doses of nivolumab at 3 mg/kg before curative-intent surgical resection. Patients who did not progress were given a fourth nivolumab dose at about day 43 and had definitive surgical resection on days 50-56. Under RECIST 1.1, a patient counted as a responder if showing complete response, partial response or stable disease, and as a non-responder if showing progression. The parent correlative cohort included some 13 patients, with an approximately 30% response rate.

The CDR3 holds 14 amino acids from the cysteine to the phenylalanine. Here the CDR3 DNA is all that survives: 42 bases in frame from base 1. Reading the germline V gene gives CDR1 SGHRS and CDR2 YFSETQ. V ends up 4 bases short and J 5 bases short, with an unmatched junction base count of 7. Read against the paper, the sample's time point label means: before neoadjuvant nivolumab. None of the patients had received prior systemic or radiation treatment, and all were newly diagnosed with stage II-IVA oral cavity squamous cell carcinoma. The cohort consisted of patients with HPV-negative, locally advanced oral cavity squamous cell carcinoma. No culture maintenance or expansion was done, as the peripheral blood mononuclear cells went straight to analysis. Samples were obtained from a longitudinal correlative study of a single-arm phase II trial of neoadjuvant nivolumab in oral cavity squamous cell carcinoma. Subject-matched pre- and post-treatment PBMCs and tumors from three responders and three non-responders underwent genomic DNA-based TCRbeta sequencing. Peripheral blood mononuclear cells were collected once before nivolumab treatment and again after treatment, at the time of surgery. Genomic DNA was isolated from PBMCs using the Maxwell RSC DNA from Cells kit.

For deep sequencing, PBMC libraries mostly used around 480 ng of input genomic DNA, with six replicates for each sample. TCRbeta libraries were prepared with the immunoSEQ hsTCRbeta kit according to the manufacturer's instructions. Sequencing of the completed libraries took place using an Illumina NovaSeq 6000 S4 flow cell after they had been pooled to around 3.3 nM. In the paper's pipeline: The immunoSEQ Analyzer was used for raw data preprocessing and quality control. The analysis was restricted to productive rearrangements, with each unique CDR3 amino acid sequence defining a clonotype. Using the R package tcR, the researchers computed the Gini-Simpson index as their estimate of repertoire clonality. Student's t test was used to compare Gini indices, while Pearson correlation assessed associations with tumor size change. Drawn from immuneACCESS, this table holds only the in-frame rearrangements with V and J called that TCRdb kept. Clones are partly lost; checked studies trace under half to an unresolved V gene and leave the rest unexplained. For V, J and clone size, that table is used; D and trimming come from the DNA. The sample table records some 14,000 clones; 60% to 70% of these occur just once. The leading ten clones occupy roughly 2.3% of the sample.

The research as a whole found: After neoadjuvant nivolumab, T cell clonality (Gini index) in PBMCs was significantly higher in non-responders than in responders. Only a few patients per response group were included in the TCR analyses, and the authors called for validation in larger cohorts. Higher pretreatment blood Treg/Th17 ratios correlated with both higher pretreatment blood TCRbeta clonality and lower post-treatment tumor TCRbeta clonality.

Remarks on this clone: Its binding antigen is unknown. No qualities accompany the bases; no much larger clone lies one base away.

Recombination linked TRBV5-1 to TRBJ2-7; a stretch of 9 junction bases matches TRBD1. Here the sequenced sample was PBMCs, taken before nivolumab (anti-PD-1) treatment. The TCR originated in a person aged 40 to 85 with oral cavity squamous cell carcinoma. For the CDR3, the sequence is CASSRGQGTDEQYF. The DNA sequence is TGCGCCAGCAGCCGGGGACAGGGCACGGACGAGCAGTACTTC.